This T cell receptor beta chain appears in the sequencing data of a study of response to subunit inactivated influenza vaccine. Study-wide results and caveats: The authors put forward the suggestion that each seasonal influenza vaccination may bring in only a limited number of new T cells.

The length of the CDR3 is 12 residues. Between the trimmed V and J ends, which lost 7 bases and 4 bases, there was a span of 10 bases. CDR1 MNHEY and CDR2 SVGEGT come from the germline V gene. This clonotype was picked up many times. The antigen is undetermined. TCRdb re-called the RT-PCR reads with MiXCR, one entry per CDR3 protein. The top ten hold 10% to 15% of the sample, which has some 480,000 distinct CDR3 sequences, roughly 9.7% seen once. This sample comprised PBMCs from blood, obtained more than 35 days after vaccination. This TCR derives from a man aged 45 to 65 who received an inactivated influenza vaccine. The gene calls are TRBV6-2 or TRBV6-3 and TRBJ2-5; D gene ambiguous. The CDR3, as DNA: TGTGCCAGCACCCACCTGGGAGAGACCCAGTACTTC. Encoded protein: CASTHLGETQYF.